The TCR beta chain under discussion was sequenced for a study of PD-1 blockade in classical Hodgkin lymphoma. Relapse was seen in all patients after autologous stem cell transplantation, and brentuximab vedotin exposure was variable. Sequenced by immunoSEQ multiplex PCR; TCRdb stores in-frame clones only, minus some. In the table there are about 25,000 clones, just over 85% of which are singletons. This TCR was sampled from a human donor with classical Hodgkin lymphoma. The sequenced sample was peripheral blood mononuclear cells (PBMCs), obtained at baseline.

The CDR3 DNA reads TGTGCCAGCAGCGTAGACGGACAGGGCCACAATGAGCAGTTCTTC. It is translated as CASSVDGQGHNEQFF. This chain links TRBV9 with TRBJ2-1, with 8 bases identical to TRBD1. The CDR3 totals 15 residues. The V and J ends lost 0 bases and 5 bases, in that order; junction bases with no gene match: 4. Germline V gives CDR1 SGDLS, CDR2 YYNGEE.